This section outlines one T cell receptor (beta chain) sequence together with its context. This entry belongs to a study of Tregs in tolerant kidney transplant recipients. Recipients received nonmyeloablative bone marrow transplants from related graft donors, with transient mixed chimerism. Produced via immunoSEQ multiplex PCR; TCRdb's table is partial and in-frame only. The data hold more than 90,000 clones, with approximately 93% observed a single time. Germline V gene sequence: CDR1 MNHEY, CDR2 SVGAGI. Between the trimmed V and J ends, which lost 2 bases and 5 bases, there was a span of 15 bases. This CDR3 spans 15 amino acids.

The chain has TRBV6-5 and TRBJ1-2; D gene uncertain. The clonotype comes from a human patient who received a combined kidney and bone marrow transplant. The T cells may come from the graft donor. Sequenced here: CD4+ T cells from blood (PBMCs), sampled 12 months after the transplant. The CDR3 bases are TGTGCCAGCAGTTACGGGTCTCATAGCGGGTATGGCTACACCTTC. This translates into CASSYGSHSGYGYTF.